This T cell receptor (beta chain) was captured by sequencing in a study of T cells after posttransplantation cyclophosphamide. General study results and limits: TRB clonality was highly associated with recipient CMV seropositivity and reactivation. TRB overlap between skin or GI tissue T cells and blood was limited.

There are 20 residues in the CDR3. V lost 0 bases to trimming and J lost 5 bases; unmatched junction nucleotides: 14. The germline V gene encodes CDR1 LNHNV and CDR2 YYDKDF (reference sequence). Worth noting for this clone: The antigen remains undetermined.

Generated by immunoSEQ multiplex PCR, the TCRdb table keeps only in-frame clones and is missing some. Of more than 10,000 clones in the sample, approximately 80% were seen once. Sequencing input: memory CD4+ T cells sorted from PBMCs. The TCR was taken from a man in his forties or fifties in good health, CMV-negative, and a related stem cell transplant donor. The V and J genes are TRBV15 and TRBJ2-1; 12 nucleotides line up with TRBD2. The CDR3 DNA reads TGTGCCACCAGCAGAGATCGGGGCGTGGGGACTAGCGGGCCCCACAATGAGCAGTTCTTC. This gives the protein CATSRDRGVGTSGPHNEQFF.